The rows below give T cell receptor beta chains drawn from one sample of a study of T cells after yellow fever vaccination. TCRdb re-called the 5' RACE reads through MiXCR, storing one row per CDR3 protein. Of 500,000 to 650,000 distinct CDR3 sequences listed, 17% were seen once; the top ten hold roughly a sixth. The sequencing used PBMCs, collected about 5 days after the first yellow fever vaccination. These receptors all stem from a man aged 18 to 30 who received the YFV17D yellow fever vaccine. Each CDR3 is given with its conserved first and last residue. A D gene is named only where the DNA matches it firmly. A row's size may be missing; if present it is once, few, many or a size class.

clone_size: NA
j_call: TRBJ2-4
v_call: TRBV5-1
d_call: NA
cdr3_nt: TGCGCCAGCAGCTTGGATGGGACCAGCGGAAACATTCAGTACTTC
cdr3_aa: CASSLDGTSGNIQYF

clone_size: NA
j_call: TRBJ1-1
v_call: TRBV7-9
d_call: NA
cdr3_nt: TGTGCCAGCAGCCCTAACCGTATCAGGAACACTGAAGCTTTCTTT
cdr3_aa: CASSPNRIRNTEAFF

clone_size: NA
j_call: TRBJ1-2
v_call: TRBV12-3/TRBV12-4
d_call: NA
cdr3_nt: TGTGCCAGCAGGCCAGGACAGACCTCCTATGGCTACACCTTC
cdr3_aa: CASRPGQTSYGYTF

clone_size: NA
j_call: TRBJ1-5
v_call: TRBV27
d_call: NA
cdr3_nt: TGTGCCACCGGAGGGAGTTATAGCAATCAGCCCCAGCATTTT
cdr3_aa: CATGGSYSNQPQHF

clone_size: NA
j_call: TRBJ2-2
v_call: TRBV7-9
d_call: NA
cdr3_nt: TGTGCCAGCAGCCCCAGAACCACCAACCGCTACACCGGGGAGCTGTTTTTT
cdr3_aa: CASSPRTTNRYTGELFF

clone_size: NA
j_call: TRBJ1-3
v_call: TRBV28
d_call: NA
cdr3_nt: TGTGCCAGCAGTTTCCAGCTTGGAAACACCATATATTTT
cdr3_aa: CASSFQLGNTIYF

clone_size: NA
j_call: TRBJ2-7
v_call: TRBV20-1
d_call: NA
cdr3_nt: TGCAGTGCTAGGCATCAGGGTAGCTCCTACGAGCAGTACTTC
cdr3_aa: CSARHQGSSYEQYF

clone_size: NA
j_call: TRBJ2-1
v_call: TRBV6-1
d_call: TRBD2
cdr3_nt: TGTGCCAGCAGACCTCGACGACTAGCGGGGGAGTACAATGAGCAGTTCTTC
cdr3_aa: CASRPRRLAGEYNEQFF

clone_size: few
j_call: TRBJ1-3
v_call: TRBV5-5
d_call: TRBD1
cdr3_nt: TGTGCCAGCAGCTTGGCCGGGGGACAGGGGGCAAACGCCATATATTTT
cdr3_aa: CASSLAGGQGANAIYF

clone_size: few
j_call: TRBJ2-1
v_call: TRBV5-6
d_call: NA
cdr3_nt: TGTGCCAGCAGCTTGATAGCTTTGGGGAGCTACAATGAGCAGTTCTTC
cdr3_aa: CASSLIALGSYNEQFF

clone_size: few
j_call: TRBJ2-1
v_call: TRBV7-3
d_call: NA
cdr3_nt: TGTGCCAGCAGCTTGGATCCGGGTTGGAAGTTCTTC
cdr3_aa: CASSLDPGWKFF

clone_size: few
j_call: TRBJ2-5
v_call: TRBV5-4
d_call: TRBD2
cdr3_nt: TGTGCCAGCAGCAGGGGACTAGCGGGGCAAGAGACCCAGTACTTC
cdr3_aa: CASSRGLAGQETQYF

clone_size: NA
j_call: TRBJ2-3
v_call: TRBV2
d_call: NA
cdr3_nt: TGTGCCAGCACCACGACGGGCTGGGACACAGATACGCAGTATTTT
cdr3_aa: CASTTTGWDTDTQYF

clone_size: NA
j_call: TRBJ2-5
v_call: TRBV5-1
d_call: NA
cdr3_nt: TGCGCCAGCAGCTTTCTTGCGGGGGCACAAGAGACCCAGTACTTC
cdr3_aa: CASSFLAGAQETQYF

clone_size: few
j_call: TRBJ1-2
v_call: TRBV7-3
d_call: TRBD1
cdr3_nt: TGTGCCAGCAGCACCGGGACAGCCTATGGCTACACCTTC
cdr3_aa: CASSTGTAYGYTF

clone_size: few
j_call: TRBJ2-3
v_call: TRBV5-1
d_call: TRBD2
cdr3_nt: TGCGCCAGTGGAGCGGGGGGAAGCACAGATACGCAGTATTTT
cdr3_aa: CASGAGGSTDTQYF

clone_size: NA
j_call: TRBJ2-2
v_call: TRBV4-3
d_call: TRBD1
cdr3_nt: TGCGCCAGCAGCCAAGATGTCAGGGGGCCTAACACCGGGGAGCTGTTTTTT
cdr3_aa: CASSQDVRGPNTGELFF

clone_size: once
j_call: TRBJ2-2
v_call: TRBV7-2
d_call: NA
cdr3_nt: TGTGCCAGCACCCAACGCACCGGGGAGCTGTTTTTT
cdr3_aa: CASTQRTGELFF

clone_size: many
j_call: TRBJ2-5
v_call: TRBV2
d_call: NA
cdr3_nt: TGTGCCAGCAGTGCAGGGTCCGAGACCCAGTACTTC
cdr3_aa: CASSAGSETQYF

clone_size: NA
j_call: TRBJ2-1
v_call: TRBV20-1
d_call: TRBD2
cdr3_nt: TGCAGTGCTAGAGATGGGACTAGCCAACCCTACAATGAGCAGTTCTTC
cdr3_aa: CSARDGTSQPYNEQFF

clone_size: NA
j_call: TRBJ2-1
v_call: TRBV4-1
d_call: NA
cdr3_nt: TGCGCCAGCAGCCACCTAGGGTCCTACAATGAGCAGTTCTTC
cdr3_aa: CASSHLGSYNEQFF

clone_size: few
j_call: TRBJ1-3
v_call: TRBV29-1
d_call: NA
cdr3_nt: TGCAGCGTTCGGAACGGAAACACCATATATTTT
cdr3_aa: CSVRNGNTIYF

clone_size: NA
j_call: TRBJ2-5
v_call: TRBV29-1
d_call: NA
cdr3_nt: TGCAGCGTTGAAGATCCTTGGCGGCAGGGAGGCCAAGAGACCCAGTACTTC
cdr3_aa: CSVEDPWRQGGQETQYF

clone_size: few
j_call: TRBJ1-4
v_call: TRBV6-1
d_call: NA
cdr3_nt: TGTGCCAGCAGCCTCCGTACTGTGTGGAAAAAACTGTTTTTT
cdr3_aa: CASSLRTVWKKLFF

clone_size: few
j_call: TRBJ2-7
v_call: TRBV29-1
d_call: NA
cdr3_nt: TGCAGCACCCAGGCCGGGAACTCCTACGAGCAGTACTTC
cdr3_aa: CSTQAGNSYEQYF

clone_size: NA
j_call: TRBJ1-2
v_call: TRBV10-1
d_call: NA
cdr3_nt: TGCGCCAGCAAGGGGGGCGACTATGGCTACACCTTC
cdr3_aa: CASKGGDYGYTF

clone_size: NA
j_call: TRBJ1-5
v_call: TRBV4-2
d_call: TRBD1
cdr3_nt: TGTGCCAGCAGCCAAGCCAGGACAGGGGGCAATCAGCCCCAGCATTTT
cdr3_aa: CASSQARTGGNQPQHF

clone_size: few
j_call: TRBJ1-1
v_call: TRBV12-3/TRBV12-4
d_call: NA
cdr3_nt: TGTGCCAGCCGTGTGGGGGGGATGAGCACTGAAGCTTTCTTT
cdr3_aa: CASRVGGMSTEAFF

clone_size: few
j_call: TRBJ2-4
v_call: TRBV5-4
d_call: NA
cdr3_nt: TGTGCCAGCAGCCCCTCCCCCCTAGCCAAAAACATTCAGTACTTC
cdr3_aa: CASSPSPLAKNIQYF

clone_size: NA
j_call: TRBJ2-3
v_call: TRBV5-4
d_call: NA
cdr3_nt: TGTGCCAGCAGCTTGTTTAGCGGAGGGTACACAGATACGCAGTATTTT
cdr3_aa: CASSLFSGGYTDTQYF

clone_size: few
j_call: TRBJ2-3
v_call: TRBV7-2
d_call: TRBD2
cdr3_nt: TGTGCCAGCACCCCCCGAGCGGGGACCACAGATACGCAGTATTTT
cdr3_aa: CASTPRAGTTDTQYF

clone_size: few
j_call: TRBJ2-7
v_call: TRBV5-1
d_call: NA
cdr3_nt: TGCGCCAGCAGCCCCTGGGCAGGGGTCGACGAGCAGTACTTC
cdr3_aa: CASSPWAGVDEQYF

clone_size: few
j_call: TRBJ1-1
v_call: TRBV3-1
d_call: NA
cdr3_nt: TGTGCCAGCAGTAAGGGGGAGGTAGTTGAAGCTTTCTTT
cdr3_aa: CASSKGEVVEAFF

clone_size: NA
j_call: TRBJ2-1
v_call: TRBV6-2/TRBV6-3
d_call: NA
cdr3_nt: TGTGCCAGCAGTCCGGGGGCGGGGTACAATGAGCAGTTCTTC
cdr3_aa: CASSPGAGYNEQFF

clone_size: few
j_call: TRBJ2-1
v_call: TRBV7-2
d_call: NA
cdr3_nt: TGTGCCAGCAGCCCTAGCGTTGGTGAGCAGTTCTTC
cdr3_aa: CASSPSVGEQFF

clone_size: NA
j_call: TRBJ2-7
v_call: TRBV5-5
d_call: TRBD2
cdr3_nt: TGTGCCAGCAGCTTGGCGGGAGGGTGGGACTACGAGCAGTACTTC
cdr3_aa: CASSLAGGWDYEQYF

clone_size: few
j_call: TRBJ2-5
v_call: TRBV4-3
d_call: TRBD1
cdr3_nt: TGCGCCAGCAGCCACAGGGACAGCCAAGAGACCCAGTACTTC
cdr3_aa: CASSHRDSQETQYF

clone_size: few
j_call: TRBJ2-7
v_call: TRBV9
d_call: NA
cdr3_nt: TGTGCCAGCAGCGCGACCCCGGGGCCCACCTACGAGCAGTACTTC
cdr3_aa: CASSATPGPTYEQYF

clone_size: few
j_call: TRBJ2-5
v_call: TRBV7-7
d_call: TRBD1
cdr3_nt: TGTGCTAGCAGCCCTAGCCCGGGACAGGGCGGTTGGTTGGAGACCCAGTACTTC
cdr3_aa: CASSPSPGQGGWLETQYF

clone_size: few
j_call: TRBJ1-3
v_call: TRBV5-1
d_call: NA
cdr3_nt: TGCGCCAGCAGGCGCCCCTTTGGAAACACCATATATTTT
cdr3_aa: CASRRPFGNTIYF

clone_size: few
j_call: TRBJ1-5
v_call: TRBV6-5
d_call: NA
cdr3_nt: TGTGCCAGCAGTTACCCGGGGGGAGATCAGCCCCAGCATTTT
cdr3_aa: CASSYPGGDQPQHF

clone_size: many
j_call: TRBJ2-5
v_call: TRBV6-1
d_call: TRBD2
cdr3_nt: TGTGCCAGCAGTCCTATCACTAGCGTAGAAGAGACCCAGTACTTC
cdr3_aa: CASSPITSVEETQYF

clone_size: NA
j_call: TRBJ1-2
v_call: TRBV6-1
d_call: NA
cdr3_nt: TGTGCCAGCGGGCCAGACGGACTGAACTATGGCTACACCTTC
cdr3_aa: CASGPDGLNYGYTF